The sequence of this T cell receptor (beta chain) was determined in a study of cytomegalovirus exposure and HLA in healthy donors. For the study at large: One earlier analysis, a look at around 180 million T cells, found some 100 million unique TCR beta sequences.

This clone has more than one count but fewer than ten. Its antigen is not known. CDR1 is SGHNT and CDR2 is YYREEE in the germline V gene (reference sequence). V lost 4 bases and J 0 bases, leaving 8 bases between the germline ends. This CDR3 has 13 amino acids. Study results and limitations: For presence/absence analyses, sequencing depth was assumed to be roughly uniform across donors. Exclusion as indistinguishable affected some V segments, including TRBV6-2 and TRBV6-3. It has been reported that TCR beta sequences accurately predicted the HLA-A and HLA-B alleles of most subjects.

A multiplex PCR was run with 60 Vbeta primers and 13 Jbeta primers. Libraries were prepared by immunoSEQ multiplex PCR; TCRdb keeps only in-frame clonotypes and omits some of them. The sample gives roughly 95,000 clones, 70% to 85% of which show up once; around 5% is in the top ten. The receptor was isolated from a man younger than 40 in good health and CMV-seropositive. The sequencing input was PBMCs. The rearrangement uses TRBV5-4 and TRBJ2-7; a possible D gene is TRBD1 (5 bases). The CDR3 sequence is CASSGARSYEQYF. The DNA for the CDR3 is TGTGCCAGCAGCGGGGCCCGCTCCTACGAGCAGTACTTC.